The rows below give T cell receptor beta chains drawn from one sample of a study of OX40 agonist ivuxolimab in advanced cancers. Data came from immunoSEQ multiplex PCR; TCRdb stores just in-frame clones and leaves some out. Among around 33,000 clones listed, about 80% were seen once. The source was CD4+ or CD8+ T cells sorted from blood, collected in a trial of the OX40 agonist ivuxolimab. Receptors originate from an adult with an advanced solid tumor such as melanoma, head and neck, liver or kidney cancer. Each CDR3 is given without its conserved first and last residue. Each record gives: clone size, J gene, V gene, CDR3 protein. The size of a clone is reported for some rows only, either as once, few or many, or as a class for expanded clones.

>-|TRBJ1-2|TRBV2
ASELVGYT
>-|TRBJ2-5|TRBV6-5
ASSYGKTQY
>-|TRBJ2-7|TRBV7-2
ASSLARGGSYEQY
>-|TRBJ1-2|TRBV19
ASSIGVGHHYGYT
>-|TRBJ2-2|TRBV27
ASSSRDRVSSGELF
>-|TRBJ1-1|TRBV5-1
ASSLGRSLTEAF
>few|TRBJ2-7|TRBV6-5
ASSSAGWNEQY
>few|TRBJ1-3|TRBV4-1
ASSQDLSAGNTIY
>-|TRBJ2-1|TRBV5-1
ASSRFDYAGGNEQF
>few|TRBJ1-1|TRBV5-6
ASSSGRAEAF
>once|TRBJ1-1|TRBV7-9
ASSSTELSEAF
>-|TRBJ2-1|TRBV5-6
ASSWGQTNEQF
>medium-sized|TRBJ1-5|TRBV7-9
ASSLGQVDSNQPQH
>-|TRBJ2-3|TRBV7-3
ASSRTGEADTQY
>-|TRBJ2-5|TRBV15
ATSIREVQGRETQY
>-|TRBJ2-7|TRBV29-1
SVEDWEGTGSSYEQY
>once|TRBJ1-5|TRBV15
ATSRGGQGSQPQH
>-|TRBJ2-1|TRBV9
ASSPDSNEQF
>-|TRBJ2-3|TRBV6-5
ASSPAGVSDTQY
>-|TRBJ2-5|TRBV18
ANSPQETQY
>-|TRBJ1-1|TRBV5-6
ASSLGGVTEAF
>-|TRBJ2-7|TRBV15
ATSTLAAEQY
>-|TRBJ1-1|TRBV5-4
ASSWGNTEAF
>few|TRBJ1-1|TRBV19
ASSRGSGFEAF
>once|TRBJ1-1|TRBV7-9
ASSSTYQVGAF
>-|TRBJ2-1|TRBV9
ASSVALVAGANYNEQF
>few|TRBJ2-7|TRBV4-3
ASSQDGSGGYEQY
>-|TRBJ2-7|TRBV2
ASSEEGVTYEQY
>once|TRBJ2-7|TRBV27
ASSLSYSGRTYEQY
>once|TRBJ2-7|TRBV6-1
ASSEGPGAAYEQY
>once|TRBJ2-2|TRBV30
AWSAASGELF
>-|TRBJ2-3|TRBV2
ANRPSRLNTQY
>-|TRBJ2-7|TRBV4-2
ASSQVGLRAYEQY
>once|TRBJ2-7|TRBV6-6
ASRLWTASGQY
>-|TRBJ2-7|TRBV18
ASSRPGGDGREGEQY
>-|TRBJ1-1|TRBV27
ATLLNTEAF
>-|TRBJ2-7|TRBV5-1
ASSLAQGGGYEQY
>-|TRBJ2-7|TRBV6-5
ASSYSGSTGEQY
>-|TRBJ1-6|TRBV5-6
ASSLGTGDSLH
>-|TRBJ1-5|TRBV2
ASSGPGPGGSQPQH
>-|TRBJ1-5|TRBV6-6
ASSRTGNQPQH
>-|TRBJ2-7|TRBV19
ASSSSSPYEQY
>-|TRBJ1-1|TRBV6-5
ASSYWQGTEAF
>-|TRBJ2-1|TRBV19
ASSLAGGPEAYNEQF
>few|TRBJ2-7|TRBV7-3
ASSLAGVGEQY
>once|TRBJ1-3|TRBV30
AWSVSGPYSGNTIY
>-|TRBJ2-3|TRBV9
ASSPTSARTDTQY
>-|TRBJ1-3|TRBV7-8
ATRGLLGNTIY